This is a list of T cell receptor beta chains from one sample in a study of T cell clones after liver transplantation. Some clones are missing from TCRdb's copy, which holds only in-frame ones; the method was immunoSEQ multiplex PCR. The sample has approximately 51,000 clones; roughly 71% are singletons. Here the sequenced sample was CD4+ T cells from blood, taken 54 months after liver transplant. The receptors here all came from a human patient who received a liver transplant. Some T cells may be graft donor cells. The CDR3 runs from the conserved cysteine through the conserved F or W. Each record gives: clone size, V gene, J gene, D gene, CDR3 protein, CDR3 DNA. D genes are given only for firm matches. Size is stated for part of the rows, as once, few or many counts, or as a class when the clone is expanded.

abundance: .
v_gene: TRBV10-2
j_gene: TRBJ1-6
d_gene: .
CDR3aa: CASSEQANSPLHF
CDR3nt: TGCGCCAGCAGTGAGCAAGCTAATTCACCCCTCCACTTT

abundance: once
v_gene: TRBV4-1
j_gene: TRBJ2-3
d_gene: .
CDR3aa: CASSTPGPPFTQYF
CDR3nt: TGCGCCAGCAGCACCCCCGGTCCTCCCTTTACGCAGTATTTT

abundance: .
v_gene: TRBV13
j_gene: TRBJ1-2
d_gene: .
CDR3aa: CASRITGRVANYGYTF
CDR3nt: TGTGCCAGCAGAATAACAGGGCGGGTAGCTAACTATGGCTACACCTTC

abundance: .
v_gene: TRBV5-4
j_gene: TRBJ2-2
d_gene: .
CDR3aa: CASSPGGISANTGELFF
CDR3nt: TGTGCCAGCAGCCCCGGTGGCATTAGTGCGAACACCGGGGAGCTGTTTTTT

abundance: few
v_gene: TRBV11-3
j_gene: TRBJ2-7
d_gene: TRBD2
CDR3aa: CASSLRGLAYADEQYF
CDR3nt: TGTGCCAGCAGCTTAAGGGGACTAGCTTATGCCGACGAGCAGTACTTC

abundance: .
v_gene: TRBV21-1
j_gene: TRBJ1-1
d_gene: .
CDR3aa: CASSTRGTGVTEAFF
CDR3nt: TGTGCCAGCAGCACCCGGGGGACAGGGGTCACTGAAGCTTTCTTT

abundance: few
v_gene: TRBV2
j_gene: TRBJ1-4
d_gene: .
CDR3aa: CASMKTETNEKLFF
CDR3nt: TGTGCCAGCATGAAGACAGAAACTAATGAAAAACTGTTTTTT

abundance: few
v_gene: TRBV7-3
j_gene: TRBJ1-3
d_gene: .
CDR3aa: CASSPGASASGNTIYF
CDR3nt: TGTGCCAGCAGCCCCGGGGCGTCAGCATCTGGAAACACCATATATTTT

abundance: .
v_gene: TRBV4-1
j_gene: TRBJ1-1
d_gene: .
CDR3aa: CASSQDSGGWNTEAFF
CDR3nt: TGCGCCAGCAGCCAAGATTCGGGGGGGTGGAACACTGAAGCTTTCTTT

abundance: .
v_gene: TRBV7-2
j_gene: TRBJ2-7
d_gene: .
CDR3aa: CASSIQGGEQYF
CDR3nt: TGTGCCAGCAGCATACAGGGAGGCGAGCAGTACTTC

abundance: .
v_gene: TRBV5-4
j_gene: TRBJ2-3
d_gene: TRBD2
CDR3aa: CASSRLAAPDTQYF
CDR3nt: TGTGCCAGCAGCCGGCTAGCGGCCCCAGATACGCAGTATTTT

abundance: few
v_gene: TRBV10-2
j_gene: TRBJ2-1
d_gene: TRBD2
CDR3aa: CASSDSSSGDYNEQFF
CDR3nt: TGCGCCAGCAGTGATAGTTCTAGCGGGGATTACAATGAGCAGTTCTTC

abundance: once
v_gene: TRBV28
j_gene: TRBJ1-4
d_gene: .
CDR3aa: CASSFDNNEKLFF
CDR3nt: TGTGCCAGCAGTTTTGATAACAATGAAAAACTGTTTTTT

abundance: few
v_gene: TRBV4-1
j_gene: TRBJ1-1
d_gene: .
CDR3aa: CASSPGRVINTEAFF
CDR3nt: TGCGCCAGCAGCCCCGGCCGGGTCATAAACACTGAAGCTTTCTTT

abundance: few
v_gene: TRBV30
j_gene: TRBJ1-5
d_gene: .
CDR3aa: CAWSVPRVGQPQHF
CDR3nt: TGTGCCTGGAGTGTACCAAGGGTGGGTCAGCCCCAGCATTTT

abundance: .
v_gene: TRBV6-6
j_gene: TRBJ1-1
d_gene: .
CDR3aa: CASSYSRENTEAFF
CDR3nt: TGTGCCAGCAGTTACTCTCGGGAGAACACTGAAGCTTTCTTT

abundance: .
v_gene: TRBV6-1
j_gene: TRBJ2-7
d_gene: .
CDR3aa: CASSDWVGTYEQYF
CDR3nt: TGTGCCAGCAGTGATTGGGTCGGGACCTACGAGCAGTACTTC

abundance: .
v_gene: TRBV27
j_gene: TRBJ2-2
d_gene: .
CDR3aa: CASSVADVKTGELFF
CDR3nt: TGTGCCAGCAGTGTAGCAGATGTAAAGACCGGGGAGCTGTTTTTT

abundance: .
v_gene: TRBV28
j_gene: TRBJ1-5
d_gene: .
CDR3aa: CASTRHAVGSNQPQHF
CDR3nt: TGTGCCAGCACGAGACACGCAGTGGGGAGCAATCAGCCCCAGCATTTT

abundance: .
v_gene: TRBV5-6
j_gene: TRBJ2-1
d_gene: .
CDR3aa: CASSLGGAYNEQFF
CDR3nt: TGTGCCAGCAGCTTAGGCGGGGCCTACAATGAGCAGTTCTTC

abundance: few
v_gene: TRBV6-5
j_gene: TRBJ2-2
d_gene: .
CDR3aa: CATYREGRATGELFF
CDR3nt: TGTGCCACCTACAGAGAAGGGCGTGCCACCGGGGAGCTGTTTTTT

abundance: .
v_gene: TRBV21-1
j_gene: TRBJ2-5
d_gene: .
CDR3aa: CASSKAGTEETQYF
CDR3nt: TGTGCCAGCAGCAAAGCGGGGACAGAAGAGACCCAGTACTTC

abundance: few
v_gene: TRBV6-6
j_gene: TRBJ1-2
d_gene: .
CDR3aa: CASSYGQANYGYTF
CDR3nt: TGTGCCAGCAGTTACGGGCAGGCCAACTATGGCTACACCTTC

abundance: .
v_gene: TRBV29-1
j_gene: TRBJ2-7
d_gene: TRBD1
CDR3aa: CSVGQGEAEQYF
CDR3nt: TGCAGCGTTGGACAGGGCGAGGCCGAGCAGTACTTC

abundance: .
v_gene: TRBV27
j_gene: TRBJ2-7
d_gene: .
CDR3aa: CASSSTPPSAFSYEQYF
CDR3nt: TGTGCCAGCAGTTCTACCCCCCCATCCGCCTTCTCCTACGAGCAGTACTTC

abundance: few
v_gene: TRBV6-1
j_gene: TRBJ1-5
d_gene: .
CDR3aa: CASKEGPDQPQHF
CDR3nt: TGTGCCAGCAAGGAGGGTCCCGATCAGCCCCAGCATTTT

abundance: .
v_gene: TRBV10-3
j_gene: TRBJ1-4
d_gene: .
CDR3aa: CAISEGANSEKLFF
CDR3nt: TGTGCCATCAGTGAGGGGGCGAATAGTGAAAAACTGTTTTTT

abundance: .
v_gene: TRBV27
j_gene: TRBJ1-6
d_gene: .
CDR3aa: CASRPTGSTYSPLHF
CDR3nt: TGTGCCAGCAGACCAACAGGTTCAACCTATTCACCCCTCCACTTT

abundance: few
v_gene: TRBV6-1
j_gene: TRBJ2-3
d_gene: TRBD2
CDR3aa: CASNLAAGDTQYF
CDR3nt: TGTGCCAGCAACCTAGCGGCGGGAGATACGCAGTATTTT

abundance: .
v_gene: TRBV7-9
j_gene: TRBJ1-1
d_gene: .
CDR3aa: CASSLARTVNTEAFF
CDR3nt: TGTGCCAGCAGCTTAGCGAGGACAGTGAACACTGAAGCTTTCTTT

abundance: .
v_gene: TRBV7-2
j_gene: TRBJ2-3
d_gene: TRBD2
CDR3aa: CASSSAWRGTTDTQYF
CDR3nt: TGTGCCAGCAGCTCAGCTTGGCGGGGGACCACAGATACGCAGTATTTT

abundance: .
v_gene: TRBV4-1
j_gene: TRBJ1-2
d_gene: .
CDR3aa: CASSPVLKLGGYTF
CDR3nt: TGCGCCAGCAGCCCCGTTTTAAAATTGGGCGGCTACACCTTC

abundance: .
v_gene: TRBV29-1
j_gene: TRBJ1-2
d_gene: .
CDR3aa: CSLARSNYGYTF
CDR3nt: TGCAGCCTTGCCCGATCTAACTATGGCTACACCTTC

abundance: few
v_gene: TRBV16
j_gene: TRBJ2-1
d_gene: .
CDR3aa: CASSQFREDDEQFF
CDR3nt: TGTGCCAGCAGCCAATTCAGGGAGGACGATGAGCAGTTCTTC

abundance: .
v_gene: TRBV9
j_gene: TRBJ2-7
d_gene: TRBD1
CDR3aa: CASSLRDSSSYEQYF
CDR3nt: TGTGCCAGCAGCCTACGGGACAGCAGCTCCTACGAGCAGTACTTC

abundance: few
v_gene: TRBV6-6
j_gene: TRBJ1-2
d_gene: .
CDR3aa: CASSYAGVNGYTF
CDR3nt: TGTGCCAGCAGTTACGCAGGGGTAAATGGCTACACCTTC

abundance: .
v_gene: TRBV11-3
j_gene: TRBJ2-3
d_gene: .
CDR3aa: CASARVFTDTQYF
CDR3nt: TGTGCCAGCGCTAGGGTGTTCACAGATACGCAGTATTTT

abundance: .
v_gene: TRBV30
j_gene: TRBJ2-7
d_gene: TRBD1
CDR3aa: CAWSTGTGAGEQYF
CDR3nt: TGTGCCTGGAGTACCGGGACAGGGGCCGGCGAGCAGTACTTC

abundance: .
v_gene: TRBV5-6
j_gene: TRBJ2-1
d_gene: TRBD1
CDR3aa: CASSLAGTGLFNEQFF
CDR3nt: TGTGCCAGCAGCTTGGCTGGGACAGGGCTATTCAATGAGCAGTTCTTC

abundance: .
v_gene: TRBV19
j_gene: TRBJ1-1
d_gene: .
CDR3aa: CASSQGQGQNTEAFF
CDR3nt: TGTGCCAGTAGTCAGGGGCAGGGACAGAACACTGAAGCTTTCTTT

abundance: .
v_gene: TRBV19
j_gene: TRBJ2-7
d_gene: .
CDR3aa: CASSIGQPPSYEQYF
CDR3nt: TGTGCCAGTAGTATCGGCCAGCCGCCCTCCTACGAGCAGTACTTC

abundance: .
v_gene: TRBV5-1
j_gene: TRBJ1-2
d_gene: .
CDR3aa: CASSLNKGSSYGYTF
CDR3nt: TGCGCCAGCAGTCTCAACAAGGGGAGTAGCTATGGCTACACCTTC

abundance: .
v_gene: TRBV5-1
j_gene: TRBJ2-5
d_gene: .
CDR3aa: CASSLAPSGAFQETQYF
CDR3nt: TGCGCCAGCAGCTTGGCGCCTAGTGGGGCCTTCCAAGAGACCCAGTACTTC

abundance: .
v_gene: TRBV29-1
j_gene: TRBJ2-1
d_gene: TRBD1
CDR3aa: CSAVGQGAGNEQFF
CDR3nt: TGCAGCGCCGTTGGACAGGGGGCGGGAAATGAGCAGTTCTTC

abundance: few
v_gene: TRBV28
j_gene: TRBJ2-7
d_gene: TRBD2
CDR3aa: CASGWTSGGLYEQYF
CDR3nt: TGTGCCTCTGGATGGACTAGCGGGGGTCTTTACGAGCAGTACTTC